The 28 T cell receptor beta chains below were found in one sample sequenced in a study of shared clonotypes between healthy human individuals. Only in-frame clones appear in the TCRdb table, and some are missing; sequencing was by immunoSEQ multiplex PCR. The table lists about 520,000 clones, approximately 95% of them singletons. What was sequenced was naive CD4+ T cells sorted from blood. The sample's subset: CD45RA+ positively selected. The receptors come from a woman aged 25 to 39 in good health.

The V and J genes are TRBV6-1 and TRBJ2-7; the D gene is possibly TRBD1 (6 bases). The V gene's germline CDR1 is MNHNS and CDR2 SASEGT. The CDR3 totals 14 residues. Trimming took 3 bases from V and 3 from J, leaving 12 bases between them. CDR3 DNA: TGTGCCAGCAGTGATCCGGGACATAGCTACGAGCAGTACTTC. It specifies CASSDPGHSYEQYF.

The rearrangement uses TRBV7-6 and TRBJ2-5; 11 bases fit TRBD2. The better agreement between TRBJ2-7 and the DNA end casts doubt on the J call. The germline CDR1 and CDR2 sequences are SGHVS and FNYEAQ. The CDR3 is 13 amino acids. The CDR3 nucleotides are TGTGCCAGCAGAACTAGCGGGAGCTACGAGCAGTACTTC. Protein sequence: CASRTSGSYEQYF.

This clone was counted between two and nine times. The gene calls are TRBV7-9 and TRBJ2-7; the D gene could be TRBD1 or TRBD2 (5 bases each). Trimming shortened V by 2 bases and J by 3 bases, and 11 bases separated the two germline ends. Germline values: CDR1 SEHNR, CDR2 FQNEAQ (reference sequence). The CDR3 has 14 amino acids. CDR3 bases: TGTGCCAGCAGCTTACCGGGACCTGACTACGAGCAGTACTTC. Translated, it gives CASSLPGPDYEQYF.

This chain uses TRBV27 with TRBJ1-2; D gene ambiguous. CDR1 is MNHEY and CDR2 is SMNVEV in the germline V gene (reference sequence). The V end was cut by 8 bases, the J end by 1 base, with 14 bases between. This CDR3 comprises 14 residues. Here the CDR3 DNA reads TGTGCCAGCGGATACATTGGGGTTAACTATGGCTACACCTTC. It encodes CASGYIGVNYGYTF.

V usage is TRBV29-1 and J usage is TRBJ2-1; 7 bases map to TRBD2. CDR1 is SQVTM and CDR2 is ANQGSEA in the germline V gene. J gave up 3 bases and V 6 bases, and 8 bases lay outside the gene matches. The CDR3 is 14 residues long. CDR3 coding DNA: TGCAGCGTCCCACCTGGCGGGGGCTACAATGAGCAGTTCTTC. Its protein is CSVPPGGGYNEQFF.

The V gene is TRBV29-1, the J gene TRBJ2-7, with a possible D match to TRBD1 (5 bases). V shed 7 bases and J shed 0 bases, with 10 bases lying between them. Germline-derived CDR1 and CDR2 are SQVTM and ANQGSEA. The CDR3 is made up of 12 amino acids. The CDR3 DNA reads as TGCAGCGCAAGACAGACCTCCTACGAGCAGTACTTC. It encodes CSARQTSYEQYF.

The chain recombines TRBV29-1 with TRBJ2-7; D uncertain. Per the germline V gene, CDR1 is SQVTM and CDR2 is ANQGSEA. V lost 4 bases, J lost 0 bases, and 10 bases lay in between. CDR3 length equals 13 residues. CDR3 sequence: CSVGLVSSYEQYF. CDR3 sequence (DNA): TGCAGCGTTGGGCTAGTAAGCTCCTACGAGCAGTACTTC.

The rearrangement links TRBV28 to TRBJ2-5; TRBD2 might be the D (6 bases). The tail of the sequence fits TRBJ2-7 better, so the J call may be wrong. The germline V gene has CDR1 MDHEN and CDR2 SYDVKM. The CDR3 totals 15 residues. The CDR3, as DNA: TGTGCCAGCAGTCACAACTGGGACTTACACTACGAGCAGTACTTC. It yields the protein CASSHNWDLHYEQYF.

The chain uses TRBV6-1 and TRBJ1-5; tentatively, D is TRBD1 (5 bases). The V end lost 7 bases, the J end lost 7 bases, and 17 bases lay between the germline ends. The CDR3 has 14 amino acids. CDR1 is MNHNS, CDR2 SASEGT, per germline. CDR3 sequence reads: CASTARQGDQPQHF. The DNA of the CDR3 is TGTGCCAGCACCGCGAGGCAGGGCGACCAGCCCCAGCATTTT.

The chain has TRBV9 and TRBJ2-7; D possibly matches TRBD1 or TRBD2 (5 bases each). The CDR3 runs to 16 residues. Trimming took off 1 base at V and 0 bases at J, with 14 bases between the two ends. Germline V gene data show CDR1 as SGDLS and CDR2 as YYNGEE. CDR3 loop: CASSVSGSLTSYEQYF. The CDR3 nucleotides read TGTGCCAGCAGCGTATCAGGGAGTCTTACCTCCTACGAGCAGTACTTC.

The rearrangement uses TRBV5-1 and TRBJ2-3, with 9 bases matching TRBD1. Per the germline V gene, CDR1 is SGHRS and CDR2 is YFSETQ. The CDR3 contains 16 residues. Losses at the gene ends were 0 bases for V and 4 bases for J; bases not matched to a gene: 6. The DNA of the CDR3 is TGCGCCAGCAGCTTGGGCGTTCGGGACAGGGCAGATACGCAGTATTTT. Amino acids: CASSLGVRDRADTQYF. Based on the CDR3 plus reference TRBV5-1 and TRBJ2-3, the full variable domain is KAGVTQTPRYLIKTRGQQVTLSCSPISGHRSVSWYQQTPGQGLQFLFEYFSETQRNKGNFPGRFSGRQFSNSRSEMNVSTLELGDSALYLCASSLGVRDRADTQYFGPGTRLTVL.

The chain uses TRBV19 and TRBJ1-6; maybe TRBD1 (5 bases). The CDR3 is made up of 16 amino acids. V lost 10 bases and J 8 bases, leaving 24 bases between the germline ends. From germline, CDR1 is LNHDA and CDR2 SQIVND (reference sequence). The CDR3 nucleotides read TGTGCCACTAGGGGCCTAAGACAGTCGAGAGATTCACCCCTCCACTTT. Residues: CATRGLRQSRDSPLHF.

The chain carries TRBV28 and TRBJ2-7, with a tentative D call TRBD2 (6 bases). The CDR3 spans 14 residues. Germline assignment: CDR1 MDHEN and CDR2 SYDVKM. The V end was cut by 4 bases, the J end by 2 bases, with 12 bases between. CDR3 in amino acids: CASSSSGEAYEQYF. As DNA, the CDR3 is TGTGCCAGCAGTTCGTCGGGAGAGGCCTACGAGCAGTACTTC.

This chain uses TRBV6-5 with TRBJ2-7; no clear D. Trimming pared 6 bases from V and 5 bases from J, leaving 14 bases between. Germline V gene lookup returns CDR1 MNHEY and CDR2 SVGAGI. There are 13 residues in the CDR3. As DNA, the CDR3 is TGTGCCAGCAGACCCCACTTTGGTGACGAGCAGTACTTC. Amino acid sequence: CASRPHFGDEQYF.

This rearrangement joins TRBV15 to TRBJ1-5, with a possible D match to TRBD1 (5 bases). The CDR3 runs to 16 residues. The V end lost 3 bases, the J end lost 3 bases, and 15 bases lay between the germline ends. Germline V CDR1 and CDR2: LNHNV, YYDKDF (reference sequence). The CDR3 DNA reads TGTGCCACCAGCAGTCGTCAGGGAGACCTCAATCAGCCCCAGCATTTT. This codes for CATSSRQGDLNQPQHF.

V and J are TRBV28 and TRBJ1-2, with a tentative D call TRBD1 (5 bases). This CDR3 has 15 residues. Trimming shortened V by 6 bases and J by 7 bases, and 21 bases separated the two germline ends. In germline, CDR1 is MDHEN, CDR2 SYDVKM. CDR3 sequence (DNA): TGTGCCAGCAGGGAGGGCGTAGGGGTCTTCTTTGGCTACACCTTC. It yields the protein CASREGVGVFFGYTF.

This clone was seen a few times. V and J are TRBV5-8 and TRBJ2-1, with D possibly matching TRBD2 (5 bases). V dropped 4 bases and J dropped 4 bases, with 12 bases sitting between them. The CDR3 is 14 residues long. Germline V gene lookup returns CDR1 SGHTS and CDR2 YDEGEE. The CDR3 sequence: CASSPRLAYNEQFF. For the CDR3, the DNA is TGTGCCAGCAGCCCCCGGCTAGCATACAATGAGCAGTTCTTC. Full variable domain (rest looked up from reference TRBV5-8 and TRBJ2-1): EAGVTQSPTHLIKTRGQQATLRCSPISGHTSVYWYQQALGLGLQFLLWYDEGEERNRGNFPPRFSGRQFPNYSSELNVNALELEDSALYLCASSPRLAYNEQFFGPGTRLTVL.

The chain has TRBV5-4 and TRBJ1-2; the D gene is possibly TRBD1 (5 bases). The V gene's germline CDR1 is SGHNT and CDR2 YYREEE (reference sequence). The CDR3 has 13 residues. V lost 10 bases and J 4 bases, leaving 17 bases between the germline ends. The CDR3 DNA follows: TGTGCCTCGACGGGGGGAGGGGTCTATGGCTACACCTTC. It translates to CASTGGGVYGYTF.

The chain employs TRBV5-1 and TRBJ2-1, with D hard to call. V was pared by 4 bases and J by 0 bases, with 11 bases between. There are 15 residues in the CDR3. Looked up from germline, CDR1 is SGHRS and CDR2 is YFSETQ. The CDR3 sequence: CASSQISSSYNEQFF. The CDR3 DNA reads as TGCGCCAGCAGCCAGATCTCGAGCTCCTACAATGAGCAGTTCTTC.

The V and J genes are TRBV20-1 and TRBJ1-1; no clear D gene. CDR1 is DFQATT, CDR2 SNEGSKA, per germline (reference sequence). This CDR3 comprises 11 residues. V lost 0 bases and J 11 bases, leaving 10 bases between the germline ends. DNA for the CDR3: TGCAGTGCTAGAGAGGTCCTTTCGGCTTTCTTT. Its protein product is CSAREVLSAFF.

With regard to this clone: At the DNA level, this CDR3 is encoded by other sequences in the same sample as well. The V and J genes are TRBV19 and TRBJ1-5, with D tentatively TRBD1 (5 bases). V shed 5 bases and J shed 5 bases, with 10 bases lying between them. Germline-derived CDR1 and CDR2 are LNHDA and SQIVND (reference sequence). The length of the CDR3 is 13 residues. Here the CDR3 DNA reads TGTGCCAGTAGTTCGCAGGGCGATCAGCCCCAGCATTTT. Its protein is CASSSQGDQPQHF.

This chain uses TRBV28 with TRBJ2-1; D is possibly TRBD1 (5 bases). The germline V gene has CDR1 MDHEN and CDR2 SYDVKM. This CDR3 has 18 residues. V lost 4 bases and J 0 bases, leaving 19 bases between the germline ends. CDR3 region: CASSSAGLGRASYNEQFF. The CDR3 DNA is TGTGCCAGCAGTTCCGCCGGGCTGGGCAGGGCCTCCTACAATGAGCAGTTCTTC.

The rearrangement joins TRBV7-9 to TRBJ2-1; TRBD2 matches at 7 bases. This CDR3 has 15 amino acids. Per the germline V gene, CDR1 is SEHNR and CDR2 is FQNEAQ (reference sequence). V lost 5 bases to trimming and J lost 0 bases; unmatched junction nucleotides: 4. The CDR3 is CASSARTSSYNEQFF. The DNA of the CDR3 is TGTGCCAGCAGCGCAAGGACTAGCTCCTACAATGAGCAGTTCTTC.

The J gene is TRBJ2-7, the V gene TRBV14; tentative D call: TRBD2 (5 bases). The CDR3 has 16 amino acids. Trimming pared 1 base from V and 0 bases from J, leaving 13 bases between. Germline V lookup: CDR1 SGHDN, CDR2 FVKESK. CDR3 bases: TGTGCCAGCAGCCAAGTCCTAGCAGTAAACTCCTACGAGCAGTACTTC. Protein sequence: CASSQVLAVNSYEQYF.

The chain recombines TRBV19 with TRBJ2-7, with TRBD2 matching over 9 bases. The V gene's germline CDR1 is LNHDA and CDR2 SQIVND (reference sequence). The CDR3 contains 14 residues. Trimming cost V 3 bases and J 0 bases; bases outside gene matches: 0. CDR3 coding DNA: TGTGCCAGTAGTATGACTAGCGGCTCCTACGAGCAGTACTTC. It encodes CASSMTSGSYEQYF.

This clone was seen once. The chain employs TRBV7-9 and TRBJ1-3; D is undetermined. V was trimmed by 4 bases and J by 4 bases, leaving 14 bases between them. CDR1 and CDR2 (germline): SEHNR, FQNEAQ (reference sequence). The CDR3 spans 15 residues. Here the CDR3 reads CASSSAAGYGNTIYF. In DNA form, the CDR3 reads TGTGCCAGCAGCTCGGCGGCGGGTTACGGAAACACCATATATTTT.

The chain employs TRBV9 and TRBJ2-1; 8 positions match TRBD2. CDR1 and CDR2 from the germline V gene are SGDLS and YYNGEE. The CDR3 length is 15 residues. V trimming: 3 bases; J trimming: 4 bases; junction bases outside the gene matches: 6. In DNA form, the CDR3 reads TGTGCCAGCAGCGGACCGGGACTAGATTACAATGAGCAGTTCTTC. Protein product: CASSGPGLDYNEQFF.

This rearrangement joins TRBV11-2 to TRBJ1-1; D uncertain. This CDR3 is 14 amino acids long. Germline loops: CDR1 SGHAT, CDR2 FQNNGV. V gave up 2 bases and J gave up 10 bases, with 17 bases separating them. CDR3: CASSLKHPEAAAFF. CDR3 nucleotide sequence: TGTGCCAGCAGCTTAAAGCACCCGGAGGCGGCAGCTTTCTTT. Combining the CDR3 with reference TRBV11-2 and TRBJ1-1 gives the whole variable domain EAGVAQSPRYKIIEKRQSVAFWCNPISGHATLYWYQQILGQGPKLLIQFQNNGVVDDSQLPKDRFSAERLKGVDSTLKIQPAKLEDSAVYLCASSLKHPEAAAFFGQGTRLTVV.